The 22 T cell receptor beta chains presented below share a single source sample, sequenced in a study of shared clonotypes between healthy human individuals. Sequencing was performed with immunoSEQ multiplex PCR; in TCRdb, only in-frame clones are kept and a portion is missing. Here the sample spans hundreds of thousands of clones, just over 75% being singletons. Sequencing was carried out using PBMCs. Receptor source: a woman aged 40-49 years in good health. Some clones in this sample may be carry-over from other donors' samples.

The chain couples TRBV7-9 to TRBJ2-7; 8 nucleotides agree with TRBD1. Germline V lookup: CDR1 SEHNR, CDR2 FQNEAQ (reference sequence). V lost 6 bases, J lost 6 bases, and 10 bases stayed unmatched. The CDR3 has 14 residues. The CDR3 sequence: CASRSRDRSIEQYF. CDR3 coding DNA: TGTGCCAGCAGGTCCCGGGACAGGTCCATCGAGCAGTACTTC.

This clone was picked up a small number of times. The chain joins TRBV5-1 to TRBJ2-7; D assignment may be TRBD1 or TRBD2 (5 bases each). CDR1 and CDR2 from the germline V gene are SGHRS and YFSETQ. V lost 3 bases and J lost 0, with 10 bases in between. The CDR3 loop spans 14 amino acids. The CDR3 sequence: CASSWDGSSYEQYF. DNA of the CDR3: TGCGCCAGCAGCTGGGACGGTTCCTCCTACGAGCAGTACTTC.

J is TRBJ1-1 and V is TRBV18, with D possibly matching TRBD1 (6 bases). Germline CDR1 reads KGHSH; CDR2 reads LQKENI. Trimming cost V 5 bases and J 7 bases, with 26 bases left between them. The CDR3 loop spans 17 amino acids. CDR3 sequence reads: CASSTDSLVTTGVEAFF. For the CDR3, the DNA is TGTGCCAGCTCAACGGACAGTCTGGTCACCACGGGCGTTGAAGCTTTCTTT.

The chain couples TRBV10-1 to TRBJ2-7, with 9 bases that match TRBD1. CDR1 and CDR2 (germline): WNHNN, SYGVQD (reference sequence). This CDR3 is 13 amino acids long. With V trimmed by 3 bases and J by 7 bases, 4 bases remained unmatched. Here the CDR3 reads CASSEQGAGEQYF. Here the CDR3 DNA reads TGCGCCAGCAGTGAACAGGGGGCTGGGGAGCAGTACTTC.

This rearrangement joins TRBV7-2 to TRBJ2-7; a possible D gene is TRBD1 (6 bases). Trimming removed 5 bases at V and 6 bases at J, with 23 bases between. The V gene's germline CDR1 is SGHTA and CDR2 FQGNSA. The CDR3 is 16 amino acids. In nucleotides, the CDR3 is TGTGCCAGCAGCGTAAGACAGGACTCGCGGTTAGGCGAGCAGTACTTC. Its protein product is CASSVRQDSRLGEQYF.

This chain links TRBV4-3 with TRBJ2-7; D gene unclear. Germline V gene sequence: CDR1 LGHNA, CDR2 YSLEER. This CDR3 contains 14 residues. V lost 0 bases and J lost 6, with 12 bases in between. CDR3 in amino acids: CASSQDRTLFEQYF. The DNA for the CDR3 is TGCGCCAGCAGCCAAGATCGTACCTTGTTCGAGCAGTACTTC.

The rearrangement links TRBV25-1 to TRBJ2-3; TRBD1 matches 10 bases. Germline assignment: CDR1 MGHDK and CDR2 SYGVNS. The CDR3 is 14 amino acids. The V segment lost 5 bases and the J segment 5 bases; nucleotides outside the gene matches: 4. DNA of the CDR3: TGTGCCAGCAGTAGACAGGGGGCCAGAGATACGCAGTATTTT. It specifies CASSRQGARDTQYF.

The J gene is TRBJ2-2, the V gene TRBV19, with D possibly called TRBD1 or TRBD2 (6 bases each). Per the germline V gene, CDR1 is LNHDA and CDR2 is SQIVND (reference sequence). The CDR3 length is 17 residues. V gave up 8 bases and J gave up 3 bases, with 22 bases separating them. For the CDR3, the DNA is TGTGCCAGTGGCCCTATGCTCCGTAGGGGGGACACCGGGGAGCTGTTTTTT. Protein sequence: CASGPMLRRGDTGELFF.

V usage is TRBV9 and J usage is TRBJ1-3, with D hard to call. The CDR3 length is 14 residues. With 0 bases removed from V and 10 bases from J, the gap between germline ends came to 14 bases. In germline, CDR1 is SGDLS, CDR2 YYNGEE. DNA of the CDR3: TGTGCCAGCAGCGTAGTTGATAGGGAGGGAACCATATATTTT. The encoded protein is CASSVVDREGTIYF.

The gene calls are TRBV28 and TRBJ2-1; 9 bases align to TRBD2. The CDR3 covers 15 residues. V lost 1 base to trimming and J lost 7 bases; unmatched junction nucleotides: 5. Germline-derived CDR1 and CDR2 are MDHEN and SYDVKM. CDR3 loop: CASSLSGSGSNEQFF. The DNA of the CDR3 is TGTGCCAGCAGTTTATCGGGTAGCGGGAGTAATGAGCAGTTCTTC.

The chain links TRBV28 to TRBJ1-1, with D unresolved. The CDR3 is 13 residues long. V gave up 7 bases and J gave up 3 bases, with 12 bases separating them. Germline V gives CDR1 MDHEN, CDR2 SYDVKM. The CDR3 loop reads CASIKQPYTEAFF. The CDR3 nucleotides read TGTGCCAGCATTAAACAGCCGTACACTGAAGCTTTCTTT.

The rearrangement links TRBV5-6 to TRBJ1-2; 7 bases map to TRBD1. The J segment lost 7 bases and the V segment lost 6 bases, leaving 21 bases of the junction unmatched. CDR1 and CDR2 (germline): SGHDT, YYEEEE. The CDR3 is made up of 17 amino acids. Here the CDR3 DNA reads TGTGCCAGCACCCGGAGGACTGGGAGAGGGGGCCGAGCTGGCTACACCTTC. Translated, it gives CASTRRTGRGGRAGYTF. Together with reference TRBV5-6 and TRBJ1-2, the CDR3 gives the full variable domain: DAGVTQSPTHLIKTRGQQVTLRCSPKSGHDTVSWYQQALGQGPQFIFQYYEEEERQRGNFPDRFSGHQFPNYSSELNVNALLLGDSALYLCASTRRTGRGGRAGYTFGSGTRLTVV.

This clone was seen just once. For the CDR3, the DNA is TGTGCCAGCAGCTTACTCGGGGGACGCACAGATACGCAGTATTTT. Amino acid sequence: CASSLLGGRTDTQYF. The chain is built from TRBV7-2 and TRBJ2-3; TRBD2 might be the D (6 bases). The V and J ends lost 2 bases and 1 base respectively, with 10 bases between them. Germline V gene data show CDR1 as SGHTA and CDR2 as FQGNSA. This CDR3 region has 15 residues.

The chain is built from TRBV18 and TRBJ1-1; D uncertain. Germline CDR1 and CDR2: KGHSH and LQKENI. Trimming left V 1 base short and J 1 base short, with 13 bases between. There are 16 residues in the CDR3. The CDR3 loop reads CASSPLMASGNTEAFF. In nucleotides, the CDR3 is TGTGCCAGCTCACCACTTATGGCCAGTGGGAACACTGAAGCTTTCTTT.

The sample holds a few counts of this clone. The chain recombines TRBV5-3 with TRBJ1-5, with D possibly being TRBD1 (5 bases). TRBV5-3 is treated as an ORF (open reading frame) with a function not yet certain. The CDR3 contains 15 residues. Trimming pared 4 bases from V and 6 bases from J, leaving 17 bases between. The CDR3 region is CARSPWGILVQPQHF. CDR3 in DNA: TGTGCCAGAAGCCCCTGGGGGATCCTGGTTCAGCCCCAGCATTTT.

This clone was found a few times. CDR3: CATSNRYEQYF. The CDR3 DNA sequence: TGTGCCACCAGCAACCGGTACGAGCAGTACTTC. V gene TRBV15 combines with J gene TRBJ2-7, with unresolved D. Trimming removed 4 bases at V and 4 bases at J, with 5 bases between. The germline gives CDR1 LNHNV, CDR2 YYDKDF (reference sequence). The CDR3 has 11 residues.

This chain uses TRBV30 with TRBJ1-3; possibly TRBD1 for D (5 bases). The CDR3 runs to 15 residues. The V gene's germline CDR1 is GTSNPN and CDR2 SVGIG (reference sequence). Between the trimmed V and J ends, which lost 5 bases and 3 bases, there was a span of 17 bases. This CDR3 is CAWGASREGGNTIYF. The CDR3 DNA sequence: TGTGCCTGGGGTGCTTCCAGGGAAGGTGGAAACACCATATATTTT.

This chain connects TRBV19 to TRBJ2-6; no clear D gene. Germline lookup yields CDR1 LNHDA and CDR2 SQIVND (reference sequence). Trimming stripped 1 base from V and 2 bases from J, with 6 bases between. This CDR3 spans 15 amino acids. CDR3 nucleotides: TGTGCCAGTAGTATAGGGTCCGCTGGGGCCAACGTCCTGACTTTC. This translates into CASSIGSAGANVLTF.

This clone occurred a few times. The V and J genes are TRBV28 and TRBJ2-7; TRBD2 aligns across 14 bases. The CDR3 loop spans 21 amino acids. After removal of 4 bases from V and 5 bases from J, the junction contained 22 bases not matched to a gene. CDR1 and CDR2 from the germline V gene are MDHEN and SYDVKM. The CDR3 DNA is TGTGCCAGCAGTTACCCATCAACGACTAGCGGGAGGGCACTATCTGTGGACGAGCAGTACTTC. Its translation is CASSYPSTTSGRALSVDEQYF.

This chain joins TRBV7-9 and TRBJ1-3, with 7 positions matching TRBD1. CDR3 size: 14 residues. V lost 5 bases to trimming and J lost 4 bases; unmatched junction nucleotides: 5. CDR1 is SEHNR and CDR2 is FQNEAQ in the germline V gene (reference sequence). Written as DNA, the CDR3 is TGTGCCAGCAGCCCGACGACAGGGGGAAACACCATATATTTT. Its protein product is CASSPTTGGNTIYF.

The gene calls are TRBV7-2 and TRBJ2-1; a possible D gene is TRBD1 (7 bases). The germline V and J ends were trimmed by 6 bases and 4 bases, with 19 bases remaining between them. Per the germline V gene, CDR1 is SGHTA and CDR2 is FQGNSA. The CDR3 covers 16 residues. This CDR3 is CASSNRGGGPYNEQFF. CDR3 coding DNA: TGTGCCAGCAGTAACAGGGGAGGCGGCCCTTACAATGAGCAGTTCTTC.

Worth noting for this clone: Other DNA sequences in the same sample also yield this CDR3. This CDR3 reads CASSLFPGRGANVLTF. In DNA form, the CDR3 reads TGTGCCAGCAGTTTATTTCCGGGGAGGGGGGCCAACGTCCTGACTTTC. V gene TRBV28 combines with J gene TRBJ2-6; the D gene is possibly TRBD2 (6 bases). This CDR3 is built from 16 residues. Germline CDR1 MDHEN, CDR2 SYDVKM. Deletions cut 1 base from V and 4 bases from J, with 11 bases between. The full variable domain, completed using reference TRBV28 and TRBJ2-6, is DVKVTQSSRYLVKRTGEKVFLECVQDMDHENMFWYRQDPGLGLRLIYFSYDVKMKEKGDIPEGYSVSREKKERFSLILESASTNQTSMYLCASSLFPGRGANVLTFGAGSRLTVL.